This TCR beta chain was sequenced in a study of blood T cell repertoires in COVID-19. Looking at the study overall: Researchers got acute and convalescent COVID-19 samples from the United States, Italy and Spain. In each case, the material was cDNA or gDNA derived from T cells, B-cell-depleted T cells, or PBMCs.

The age range of participants was roughly 18 to 90 years, with residence in under 30 US areas. Participant-reported clinical history was the basis for cohort assignment. The data were produced by immunoSEQ multiplex PCR, yet TCRdb's version contains in-frame clones alone and is incomplete. Of around 310,000 clones in the sample, roughly 86% were seen once. Germline V gene sequence: CDR1 MDHEN, CDR2 SYDVKM. The CDR3 consists of 12 residues. Trimming cost V 5 bases and J 3 bases; bases outside gene matches: 0. The V call is TRBV28, the J call TRBJ1-1; 7 positions agree with TRBD1. What was sequenced was PBMCs or T cells enriched from blood (not recorded which). The clonotype was recovered from a woman in her twenties or thirties who had recovered from COVID-19. CDR3 DNA sequence: TGTGCCAGCAGTCAGGGGGACACTGAAGCTTTCTTT. Translating gives CASSQGDTEAFF.